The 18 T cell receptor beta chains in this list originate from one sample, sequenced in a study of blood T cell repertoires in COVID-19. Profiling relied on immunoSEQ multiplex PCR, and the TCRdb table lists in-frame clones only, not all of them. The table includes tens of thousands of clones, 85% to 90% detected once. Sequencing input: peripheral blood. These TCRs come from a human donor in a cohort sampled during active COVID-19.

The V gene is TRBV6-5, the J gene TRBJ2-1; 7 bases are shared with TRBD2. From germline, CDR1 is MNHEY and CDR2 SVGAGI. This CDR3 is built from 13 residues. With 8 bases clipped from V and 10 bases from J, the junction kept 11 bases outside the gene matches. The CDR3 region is CASVPGGGQEQFF. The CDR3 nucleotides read TGTGCCAGCGTCCCGGGGGGTGGGCAAGAGCAGTTCTTC.

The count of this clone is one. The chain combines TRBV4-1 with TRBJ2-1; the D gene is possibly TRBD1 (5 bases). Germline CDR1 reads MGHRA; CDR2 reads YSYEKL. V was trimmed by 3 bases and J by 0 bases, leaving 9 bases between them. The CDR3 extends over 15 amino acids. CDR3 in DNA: TGCGCCAGCAGCCATCAGGACATCTCCTACAATGAGCAGTTCTTC. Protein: CASSHQDISYNEQFF.

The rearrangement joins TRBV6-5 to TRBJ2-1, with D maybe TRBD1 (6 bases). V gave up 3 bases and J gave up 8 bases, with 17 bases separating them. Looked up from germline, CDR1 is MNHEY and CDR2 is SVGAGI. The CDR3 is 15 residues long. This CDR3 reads CASSYHLGTIDEQFF. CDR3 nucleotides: TGTGCCAGCAGTTATCACCTCGGGACAATCGATGAGCAGTTCTTC.

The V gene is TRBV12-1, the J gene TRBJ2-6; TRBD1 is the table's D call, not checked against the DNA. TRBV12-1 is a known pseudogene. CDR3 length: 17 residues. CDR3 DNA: TGTGCCAGCAGCCCTGACAGGGGAGGTATAGGGGCCAACGTCCTGACTTTC. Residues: CASSPDRGGIGANVLTF.

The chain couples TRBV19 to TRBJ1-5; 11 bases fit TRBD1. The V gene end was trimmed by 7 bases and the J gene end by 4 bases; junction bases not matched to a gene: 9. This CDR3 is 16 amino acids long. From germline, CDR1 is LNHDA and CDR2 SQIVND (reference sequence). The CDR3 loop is CASTIGGTGGNQPQHF. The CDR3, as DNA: TGTGCCAGTACCATCGGTGGGACAGGGGGTAATCAGCCCCAGCATTTT. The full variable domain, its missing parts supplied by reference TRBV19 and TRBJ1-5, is DGGITQSPKYLFRKEGQNVTLSCEQNLNHDAMYWYRQDPGQGLRLIYYSQIVNDFQKGDIAEGYSVSREKKESFPLTVTSAQKNPTAFYLCASTIGGTGGNQPQHFGDGTRLSIL.

The CDR3 DNA reads as TGTGCCTGGAGTGTGAAAGCGGGACGCGAGCAGTACTTC. This gives the protein CAWSVKAGREQYF. The chain carries TRBV30 and TRBJ2-7; TRBD2 matches at 7 bases. The CDR3 is 13 amino acids. Unmatched junction bases numbered 5, after V lost 0 bases and J lost 6 bases. The germline gives CDR1 GTSNPN, CDR2 SVGIG (reference sequence).

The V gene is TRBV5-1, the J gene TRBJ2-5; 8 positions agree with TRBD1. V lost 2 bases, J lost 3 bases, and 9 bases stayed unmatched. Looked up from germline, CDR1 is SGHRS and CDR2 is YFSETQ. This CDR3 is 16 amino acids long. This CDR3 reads CASSFFGTGAEETQYF. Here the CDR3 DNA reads TGCGCCAGCAGCTTCTTCGGGACAGGTGCTGAAGAGACCCAGTACTTC.

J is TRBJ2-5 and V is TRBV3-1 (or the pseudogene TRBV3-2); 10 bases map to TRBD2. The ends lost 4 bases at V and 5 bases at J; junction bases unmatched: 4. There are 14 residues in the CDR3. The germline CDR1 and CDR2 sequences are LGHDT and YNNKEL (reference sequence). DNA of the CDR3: TGTGCCAGCAGCCCGACTAGCGGGCGGGAGACCCAGTACTTC. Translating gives CASSPTSGRETQYF.

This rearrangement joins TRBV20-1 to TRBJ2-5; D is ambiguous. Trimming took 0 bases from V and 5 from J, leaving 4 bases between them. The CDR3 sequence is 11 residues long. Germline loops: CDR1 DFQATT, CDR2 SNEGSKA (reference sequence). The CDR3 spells CSARDQETQYF. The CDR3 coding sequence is TGCAGTGCTAGAGATCAGGAGACCCAGTACTTC.

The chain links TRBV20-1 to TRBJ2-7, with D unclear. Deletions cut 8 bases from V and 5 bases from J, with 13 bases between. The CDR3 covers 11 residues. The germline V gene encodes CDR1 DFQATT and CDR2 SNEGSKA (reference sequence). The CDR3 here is CSPASQDEQYF. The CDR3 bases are TGCAGTCCAGCCAGTCAGGACGAGCAGTACTTC.

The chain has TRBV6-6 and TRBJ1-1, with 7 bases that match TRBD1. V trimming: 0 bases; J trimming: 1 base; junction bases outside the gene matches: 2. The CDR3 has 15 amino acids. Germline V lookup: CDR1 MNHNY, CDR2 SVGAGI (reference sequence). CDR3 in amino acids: CASSYSGTANTEAFF. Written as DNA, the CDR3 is TGTGCCAGCAGTTACTCCGGGACAGCGAACACTGAAGCTTTCTTT.

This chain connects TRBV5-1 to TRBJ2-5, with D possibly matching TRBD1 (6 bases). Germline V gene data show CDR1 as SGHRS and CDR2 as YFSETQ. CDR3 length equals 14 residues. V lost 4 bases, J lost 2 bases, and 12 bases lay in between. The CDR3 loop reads CASSGGQKQETQYF. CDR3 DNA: TGCGCCAGCAGCGGAGGACAGAAACAAGAGACCCAGTACTTC. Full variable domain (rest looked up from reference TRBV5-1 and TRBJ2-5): KAGVTQTPRYLIKTRGQQVTLSCSPISGHRSVSWYQQTPGQGLQFLFEYFSETQRNKGNFPGRFSGRQFSNSRSEMNVSTLELGDSALYLCASSGGQKQETQYFGPGTRLLVL.

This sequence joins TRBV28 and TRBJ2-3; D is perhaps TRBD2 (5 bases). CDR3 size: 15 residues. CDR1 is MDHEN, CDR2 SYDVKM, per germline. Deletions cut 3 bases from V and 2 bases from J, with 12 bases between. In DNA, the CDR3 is TGTGCCAGCAGTTTCACGGACGGACTCACAGATACGCAGTATTTT. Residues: CASSFTDGLTDTQYF.

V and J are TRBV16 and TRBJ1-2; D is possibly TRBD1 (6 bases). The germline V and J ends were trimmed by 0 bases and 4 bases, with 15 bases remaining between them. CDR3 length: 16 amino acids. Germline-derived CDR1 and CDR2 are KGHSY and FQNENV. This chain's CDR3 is CASSQSLGQTIYGYTF. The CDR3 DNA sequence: TGTGCCAGCAGCCAATCCCTCGGACAGACGATCTATGGCTACACCTTC.

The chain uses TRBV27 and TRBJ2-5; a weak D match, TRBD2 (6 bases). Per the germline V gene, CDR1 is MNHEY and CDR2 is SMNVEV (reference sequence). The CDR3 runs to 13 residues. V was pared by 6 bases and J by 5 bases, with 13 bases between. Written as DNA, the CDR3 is TGTGCCAGCAGCCCTAGCGTCGCGGAGACCCAGTACTTC. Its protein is CASSPSVAETQYF.

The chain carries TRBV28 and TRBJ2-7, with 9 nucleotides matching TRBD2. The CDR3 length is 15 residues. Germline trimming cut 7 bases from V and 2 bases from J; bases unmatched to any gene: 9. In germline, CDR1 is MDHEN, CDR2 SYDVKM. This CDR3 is CASTLAGARAYEQYF. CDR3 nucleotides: TGTGCCAGCACACTAGCGGGTGCAAGAGCCTACGAGCAGTACTTC.

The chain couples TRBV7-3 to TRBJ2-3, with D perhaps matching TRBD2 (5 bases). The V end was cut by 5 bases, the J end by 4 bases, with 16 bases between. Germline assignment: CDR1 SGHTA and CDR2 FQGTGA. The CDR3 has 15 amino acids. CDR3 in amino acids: CASSPQARGSDTQYF. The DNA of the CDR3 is TGTGCCAGCAGCCCCCAAGCGCGAGGGTCAGATACGCAGTATTTT.

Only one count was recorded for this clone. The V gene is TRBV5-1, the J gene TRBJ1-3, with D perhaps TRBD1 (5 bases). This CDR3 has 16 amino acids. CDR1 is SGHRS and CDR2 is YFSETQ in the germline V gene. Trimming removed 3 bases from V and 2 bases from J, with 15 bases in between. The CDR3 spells CASSSLDSEPGNTIYF. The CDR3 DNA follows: TGCGCCAGCAGCTCCCTCGACAGCGAACCTGGAAACACCATATATTTT.